This is a list of T cell receptor beta chains from one sample in a study of spatial heterogeneity in lung cancer. TCRdb ran MiXCR on the 5' RACE reads and lists one entry per CDR3 protein. The sample comprises fewer than 100,000 distinct CDR3 sequences, approximately 19% of which are singletons, and roughly a fifth rests with the top ten. The source was PBMCs, collected at follow-up. The receptors here all came from a male donor with early-stage non-small cell lung cancer. Both conserved end residues are part of each CDR3. Fields, in order: D gene, V gene, clone size, J gene, CDR3 protein, CDR3 DNA. A D gene is named only where the DNA matches it firmly. Clone size is shown for a subset of rows, as once, few, many or a class of expanded clone.

d_gene: NA; v_gene: TRBV18; abundance: few; j_gene: TRBJ1-5; CDR3aa: CASSPGTGQPQHF; CDR3nt: TGTGCCAGCTCACCAGGGACGGGTCAGCCCCAGCATTTT
d_gene: NA; v_gene: TRBV5-1; abundance: NA; j_gene: TRBJ1-2; CDR3aa: CASSLDRQGSRGYTF; CDR3nt: TGCGCCAGCAGCTTGGATCGGCAGGGATCCCGCGGCTACACCTTC
d_gene: TRBD1; v_gene: TRBV4-1; abundance: NA; j_gene: TRBJ2-7; CDR3aa: CASSNGQGSSYEQYF; CDR3nt: TGCGCCAGCAGCAACGGACAGGGGAGCTCCTACGAGCAGTACTTC
d_gene: TRBD1; v_gene: TRBV29-1; abundance: few; j_gene: TRBJ2-3; CDR3aa: CSVEGWTGIATDTQYF; CDR3nt: TGCAGCGTTGAAGGTTGGACAGGGATCGCCACAGATACGCAGTATTTT
d_gene: NA; v_gene: TRBV7-9; abundance: few; j_gene: TRBJ2-3; CDR3aa: CASSASSTDTQYF; CDR3nt: TGTGCCAGCAGCGCGTCTAGCACAGATACGCAGTATTTT
d_gene: NA; v_gene: TRBV18; abundance: many; j_gene: TRBJ2-5; CDR3aa: CASHGTQETQYF; CDR3nt: TGTGCCAGCCACGGGACCCAAGAGACCCAGTACTTC
d_gene: NA; v_gene: TRBV20-1; abundance: few; j_gene: TRBJ2-2; CDR3aa: CSAKADPTGELFF; CDR3nt: TGCAGTGCTAAGGCAGACCCTACCGGGGAGCTGTTTTTT
d_gene: TRBD2; v_gene: TRBV11-2; abundance: NA; j_gene: TRBJ2-3; CDR3aa: CASSLKTGTSGTDTQYF; CDR3nt: TGTGCCAGCAGCTTGAAAACCGGGACTAGCGGGACAGATACGCAGTATTTT
d_gene: NA; v_gene: TRBV7-3; abundance: NA; j_gene: TRBJ2-1; CDR3aa: CASSLTPRRDEQFF; CDR3nt: TGTGCCAGCAGCTTAACCCCAAGGCGGGATGAGCAGTTCTTC
d_gene: NA; v_gene: TRBV2; abundance: few; j_gene: TRBJ1-4; CDR3aa: CASSEYSGINEKLFF; CDR3nt: TGTGCCAGCAGTGAATATTCCGGGATTAATGAAAAACTGTTTTTT
d_gene: NA; v_gene: TRBV6-5; abundance: NA; j_gene: TRBJ2-3; CDR3aa: CASSTTRDVNTQYF; CDR3nt: TGTGCCAGCAGCACAACCCGGGACGTAAATACGCAGTATTTT
d_gene: NA; v_gene: TRBV2; abundance: many; j_gene: TRBJ2-2; CDR3aa: CASSPQGITGELFF; CDR3nt: TGTGCCAGCAGCCCACAGGGTATTACCGGGGAGCTGTTTTTT
d_gene: NA; v_gene: TRBV7-2; abundance: NA; j_gene: TRBJ1-4; CDR3aa: CASSLETVGGKLFF; CDR3nt: TGTGCCAGCAGCTTAGAAACGGTAGGAGGAAAACTGTTTTTT
d_gene: TRBD1; v_gene: TRBV6-1; abundance: few; j_gene: TRBJ2-7; CDR3aa: CASTRDRSGYEQYF; CDR3nt: TGTGCCAGCACCCGGGACAGGTCTGGCTACGAGCAGTACTTC
d_gene: NA; v_gene: TRBV3-1; abundance: NA; j_gene: TRBJ1-2; CDR3aa: CASSQDVRQVSGYTF; CDR3nt: TGTGCCAGCAGCCAAGATGTGCGGCAGGTATCTGGCTACACCTTC
d_gene: NA; v_gene: TRBV3-1; abundance: few; j_gene: TRBJ1-1; CDR3aa: CASSLILGAEAFF; CDR3nt: TGTGCCAGCAGCCTCATCTTGGGTGCTGAAGCTTTCTTT
d_gene: TRBD2; v_gene: TRBV7-2; abundance: NA; j_gene: TRBJ2-3; CDR3aa: CASSLGSAGVRFTDTQYF; CDR3nt: TGTGCCAGCAGCCTAGGAAGTGCGGGAGTAAGGTTCACAGATACGCAGTATTTT
d_gene: TRBD2; v_gene: TRBV4-1; abundance: few; j_gene: TRBJ2-7; CDR3aa: CASSQAETSGTYEQYF; CDR3nt: TGCGCCAGCAGCCAGGCGGAGACTAGCGGGACCTACGAGCAGTACTTC
d_gene: TRBD1; v_gene: TRBV6-2/TRBV6-3; abundance: many; j_gene: TRBJ2-2; CDR3aa: CASRPGQLNTGELFF; CDR3nt: TGTGCCAGCAGACCGGGACAGTTGAATACCGGGGAGCTGTTTTTT
d_gene: NA; v_gene: TRBV15; abundance: NA; j_gene: TRBJ2-2; CDR3aa: CATSHDSTNTGELFF; CDR3nt: TGTGCCACCAGCCACGACTCGACGAACACCGGGGAGCTGTTTTTT
d_gene: TRBD1; v_gene: TRBV2; abundance: many; j_gene: TRBJ1-5; CDR3aa: CASIRGTGHNQPQHF; CDR3nt: TGTGCCAGCATTAGAGGGACAGGCCACAATCAGCCCCAGCATTTT
d_gene: TRBD1; v_gene: TRBV28; abundance: many; j_gene: TRBJ2-3; CDR3aa: CASKDRGLDTQYF; CDR3nt: TGTGCCAGCAAGGACAGGGGGCTAGATACGCAGTATTTT
d_gene: NA; v_gene: TRBV4-3; abundance: NA; j_gene: TRBJ1-6; CDR3aa: CASSQVGSNSPLHF; CDR3nt: TGCGCCAGCAGCCAAGTCGGTAGTAATTCACCCCTCCACTTT
d_gene: NA; v_gene: TRBV12-5; abundance: few; j_gene: TRBJ1-1; CDR3aa: CASGLTLLEAFF; CDR3nt: TGTGCTAGTGGTTTGACCCTTCTTGAAGCTTTCTTT
d_gene: TRBD1; v_gene: TRBV3-1; abundance: many; j_gene: TRBJ1-2; CDR3aa: CASSHRTGTNYGYTF; CDR3nt: TGTGCCAGCAGCCATCGGACAGGAACGAACTATGGCTACACCTTC
d_gene: NA; v_gene: TRBV15; abundance: NA; j_gene: TRBJ1-1; CDR3aa: CATRHLNTEAFF; CDR3nt: TGTGCCACCCGACACTTGAACACTGAAGCTTTCTTT
d_gene: TRBD1; v_gene: TRBV5-1; abundance: NA; j_gene: TRBJ2-5; CDR3aa: CASSLGQGSQETQYF; CDR3nt: TGCGCCAGCAGCTTGGGACAGGGGAGCCAAGAGACCCAGTACTTC
d_gene: NA; v_gene: TRBV9; abundance: NA; j_gene: TRBJ2-5; CDR3aa: CASSVESGEVVETQYF; CDR3nt: TGTGCCAGCAGCGTAGAGTCGGGAGAGGTCGTTGAGACCCAGTACTTC
d_gene: NA; v_gene: TRBV24-1; abundance: NA; j_gene: TRBJ1-2; CDR3aa: CATSDASQGSYGYTF; CDR3nt: TGTGCCACCAGTGATGCTTCCCAGGGAAGCTATGGCTACACCTTC
d_gene: NA; v_gene: TRBV20-1; abundance: few; j_gene: TRBJ2-1; CDR3aa: CSASGRDGWNEQFF; CDR3nt: TGCAGTGCTAGCGGGAGAGATGGGTGGAATGAGCAGTTCTTC
d_gene: NA; v_gene: TRBV3-1; abundance: few; j_gene: TRBJ2-1; CDR3aa: CASSPLGQGNYNEQFF; CDR3nt: TGTGCCAGCAGCCCCCTCGGGCAGGGGAACTACAATGAGCAGTTCTTC
d_gene: NA; v_gene: TRBV6-5; abundance: few; j_gene: TRBJ2-5; CDR3aa: CASSYRGAETQYF; CDR3nt: TGTGCCAGCAGTTACAGGGGGGCGGAGACCCAGTACTTC
d_gene: NA; v_gene: TRBV5-1; abundance: few; j_gene: TRBJ2-3; CDR3aa: CASSVLQGTDTQYF; CDR3nt: TGCGCCAGCAGCGTATTACAGGGTACAGATACGCAGTATTTT
d_gene: NA; v_gene: TRBV7-3; abundance: NA; j_gene: TRBJ2-1; CDR3aa: CASSSSGTVGYNEQFF; CDR3nt: TGTGCCAGCAGCTCTTCCGGGACCGTGGGCTACAATGAGCAGTTCTTC
d_gene: NA; v_gene: TRBV10-3; abundance: many; j_gene: TRBJ1-2; CDR3aa: CAISEPSGGDGYTF; CDR3nt: TGTGCCATCAGTGAGCCCTCCGGTGGAGATGGCTACACCTTC
d_gene: NA; v_gene: TRBV7-2; abundance: NA; j_gene: TRBJ1-1; CDR3aa: CASSLAPGANTEAFF; CDR3nt: TGTGCCAGCAGCTTAGCGCCGGGTGCGAACACTGAAGCTTTCTTT
d_gene: NA; v_gene: TRBV20-1; abundance: many; j_gene: TRBJ1-6; CDR3aa: CSARNPQGAADSPLHF; CDR3nt: TGCAGTGCTAGAAATCCACAGGGAGCGGCGGACTCACCCCTCCACTTT
d_gene: TRBD1; v_gene: TRBV2; abundance: few; j_gene: TRBJ2-5; CDR3aa: CASSGTGGQETQYF; CDR3nt: TGTGCCAGCAGTGGGACAGGGGGCCAAGAGACCCAGTACTTC
d_gene: NA; v_gene: TRBV2; abundance: NA; j_gene: TRBJ2-5; CDR3aa: CASRRRQITQETQYF; CDR3nt: TGTGCCAGCAGACGTCGACAGATAACCCAAGAGACCCAGTACTTC
d_gene: NA; v_gene: TRBV15; abundance: NA; j_gene: TRBJ2-3; CDR3aa: CATSRAGITDTQYF; CDR3nt: TGTGCCACCAGCAGAGCCGGAATCACAGATACGCAGTATTTT
d_gene: NA; v_gene: TRBV18; abundance: few; j_gene: TRBJ2-3; CDR3aa: CASSPSLAESTDTQYF; CDR3nt: TGTGCCAGCTCACCATCGTTAGCGGAAAGCACAGATACGCAGTATTTT
d_gene: NA; v_gene: TRBV12-3/TRBV12-4; abundance: NA; j_gene: TRBJ2-2; CDR3aa: CASSLGESGELFF; CDR3nt: TGTGCCAGCAGTTTAGGGGAGAGCGGGGAGCTGTTTTTT
d_gene: NA; v_gene: TRBV11-2; abundance: few; j_gene: TRBJ2-3; CDR3aa: CASSLSQLDTQYF; CDR3nt: TGTGCCAGCAGCTTAAGCCAATTGGATACGCAGTATTTT
d_gene: TRBD1; v_gene: TRBV6-1; abundance: many; j_gene: TRBJ1-2; CDR3aa: CASRQGQGGLDGYTF; CDR3nt: TGTGCCAGCAGGCAAGGACAGGGTGGGTTGGATGGCTACACCTTC
d_gene: NA; v_gene: TRBV6-1; abundance: NA; j_gene: TRBJ2-5; CDR3aa: CASSEAPSDLQETQYF; CDR3nt: TGTGCCAGCAGTGAAGCGCCTAGCGACCTCCAAGAGACCCAGTACTTC